This T cell receptor (beta chain) stems from a study of OX40 agonist ivuxolimab in advanced cancers. Study-wide context: Patients treated during dose escalation were battling hepatocellular carcinoma, melanoma, renal cell or head and neck cancer. General study points: On average, a greater number of expanded clones characterised CD8+ T cells relative to CD4+. Expanded peripheral T cells had an undetermined antigen specificity.

Libraries were prepared by immunoSEQ multiplex PCR; TCRdb keeps only in-frame clonotypes and omits some of them. Of around 83,000 clones detected, roughly 88% appear once; the ten largest clones hold 4.1%. Concerning this clone itself: Its matching antigen is unknown.

Trimming removed 2 bases from V and 0 bases from J; junction bases left unmatched: 10. CDR1 and CDR2 (germline): KGHSH, LQKENI. The CDR3 consists of 19 residues. J is TRBJ2-1 and V is TRBV18; 10 nucleotides align to TRBD2. The sequence came from an adult with an advanced solid tumor such as melanoma, head and neck, liver or kidney cancer. The source material was CD4+ or CD8+ T cells sorted from blood, sampled in a trial of the OX40 agonist ivuxolimab. CDR3 amino acids: CASSPRGLAVLTSYNEQFF. The CDR3 DNA reads as TGTGCCAGCTCACCAAGAGGACTAGCGGTTCTAACCTCCTACAATGAGCAGTTCTTC.